This is a list of T cell receptor beta chains from one sample in a study of shared clonotypes between healthy human individuals. The assay was immunoSEQ multiplex PCR, and TCRdb's table has in-frame clones only and misses some. The sample carries 2 million or so clones, just under 95% recorded once. The sample taken for sequencing was naive CD8+ T cells sorted from blood. The receptors derive from a man in his late teens or twenties in good health. CDR3s include the opening cysteine and the closing phenylalanine or tryptophan. D genes are given only for firm matches. Rows may omit the clone size; those that give it use once, few, many or a size class.

DNA	CDR3	length	J	D	size	V
TGTGCCAGCAGCTTAGGGGGTACGGACGAAGCTTTCTTT	CASSLGGTDEAFF	13	TRBJ1-1	-	-	TRBV11-3
TGTGCCAGCAGCCCAGCAGGACGACCGACTAACGAGCAGTACTTC	CASSPAGRPTNEQYF	15	TRBJ2-7	-	-	TRBV7-9
TGTGCCAGCAGCTTAGTCGGCGCCAGATACAATGAAAAACTGTTTTTT	CASSLVGARYNEKLFF	16	TRBJ1-4	-	-	TRBV7-9
TGTGCCAGCCGCGGGCTGGAGACCCAGTACTTC	CASRGLETQYF	11	TRBJ2-5	-	-	TRBV6-5
TGCGCCAGCAGCCTGGGACAGGGACTTCTCACTGAAGCTTTCTTT	CASSLGQGLLTEAFF	15	TRBJ1-1	TRBD1	-	TRBV5-1
TGCAGCGTTGACGACAGGGTCGATGGCTACACCTTC	CSVDDRVDGYTF	12	TRBJ1-2	TRBD1	-	TRBV29-1
TGTGCCAGCAGTTTTTCCCCTCTGGCTAGCGACACAGATACGCAGTATTTT	CASSFSPLASDTDTQYF	17	TRBJ2-3	-	-	TRBV27
TGTGCCAGCAGCCCTTTTGGGCAGGGGAGCGACGAGCAGTACTTC	CASSPFGQGSDEQYF	15	TRBJ2-7	-	-	TRBV7-9
TGTGCCATCAGCCCCGGACTAGCGGGAGTCAGGAATGAGCAGTTCTTC	CAISPGLAGVRNEQFF	16	TRBJ2-1	TRBD2	-	TRBV10-3
TGTGCCAGCAGCTCCAGCGGGAGCGGGGAGCTGTTTTTT	CASSSSGSGELFF	13	TRBJ2-2	TRBD2	once	TRBV9
TGCGCCAGCAGCTTGGCGTACACCACAGATACGCAGTATTTT	CASSLAYTTDTQYF	14	TRBJ2-3	-	once	TRBV5-1
TGTGCCAGCACTTGGTACACTGAAGCTTTCTTT	CASTWYTEAFF	11	TRBJ1-1	-	-	TRBV2
TGTGCCAGCACCACCGGGGGTCTCCAGCCCCAGCATTTT	CASTTGGLQPQHF	13	TRBJ1-5	-	-	TRBV27
TGTGCCAGCAGCCGCCCGGTTTGGGCCTACAATGAGCAGTTCTTC	CASSRPVWAYNEQFF	15	TRBJ2-1	-	-	TRBV7-9
TGTGCCAGCAGACCCAACCCAGGGAGCACTGAAGCTTTCTTT	CASRPNPGSTEAFF	14	TRBJ1-1	-	-	TRBV6-5
TGTGCCAGCAGCTTAGGAGGGCAGGGGGATCAGCCCCAGCATTTT	CASSLGGQGDQPQHF	15	TRBJ1-5	TRBD1	once	TRBV11-2
TGTGCCTGGACAAAGAACTATGGCTACACCTTC	CAWTKNYGYTF	11	TRBJ1-2	-	-	TRBV30
TGTGCCAGCAGTTTTCACGGGAATAATTCACCCCTCCACTTT	CASSFHGNNSPLHF	14	TRBJ1-6	-	few	TRBV27
TGTGCCATCAGTGAGTCGAAGCTAGCGGGGGGCACAGATACGCAGTATTTT	CAISESKLAGGTDTQYF	17	TRBJ2-3	TRBD2	-	TRBV10-3
TGTGCCAGCAGCTTGGCTGACAACCCCGGGGAGCTGTTTTTT	CASSLADNPGELFF	14	TRBJ2-2	-	once	TRBV5-4
TGTGCCAGCAGTTCCCTCGCCGCAGATACGCAGTATTTT	CASSSLAADTQYF	13	TRBJ2-3	-	-	TRBV27
TGTGCCAGCAGCTTAGCCGGGTACAATGAGCAGTTCTTC	CASSLAGYNEQFF	13	TRBJ2-1	-	-	TRBV13
TGTGCCAGCAGCTTTAGGCAGGCCCAAGAGACCCAGTACTTC	CASSFRQAQETQYF	14	TRBJ2-5	-	-	TRBV5-4
TGCGCCAGCGCTTCGGGGACGGAACTGTTTTTT	CASASGTELFF	11	TRBJ1-4	-	once	TRBV4-3
TGTGCCAGCAAATCGGAGGACACCGGGGAGCTGTTTTTT	CASKSEDTGELFF	13	TRBJ2-2	-	-	TRBV7-3
TGTGCCAGCAGTGCCGGGGGGTACTCCTACAATGAGCAGTTCTTC	CASSAGGYSYNEQFF	15	TRBJ2-1	TRBD2	-	TRBV7-6
TGTGCCAGCAGTTTATCTTGGGGGAACATGAACACTGAAGCTTTCTTT	CASSLSWGNMNTEAFF	16	TRBJ1-1	-	-	TRBV27
TGTGCCAGCAGTTTTAGACCGGACTATGGCTACACCTTC	CASSFRPDYGYTF	13	TRBJ1-2	-	-	TRBV28
TGCGCCAGCAGCCAAGGGGTAGCCAAAAACATTCAGTACTTC	CASSQGVAKNIQYF	14	TRBJ2-4	-	once	TRBV4-1
TGTGCCACCAGCAGAGAGGGACAGGGGATTTCAGAGACCCAGTACTTC	CATSREGQGISETQYF	16	TRBJ2-5	TRBD1	-	TRBV15
TGTGCCAGCAGTTCCGCCGGGACTAGGGAGGGTGTTCACGAGCAGTACTTC	CASSSAGTREGVHEQYF	17	TRBJ2-7	TRBD2	-	TRBV27